Shown below are 22 T cell receptor beta chains from a single sample sequenced in a study of blood T cell repertoires in COVID-19. Method: immunoSEQ multiplex PCR; TCRdb's copy keeps in-frame clones and lacks some. The data show about 480,000 clones, roughly 90% seen once. Sequences were obtained from peripheral blood. These receptors originate from a woman in her 30s with acute or convalescent COVID-19.

The V call is TRBV3-1 (or the pseudogene TRBV3-2), the J call TRBJ2-3; TRBD1 agrees at 8 bases. Per the germline V gene, CDR1 is LGHDT and CDR2 is YNNKEL (reference sequence). V lost 6 bases and J lost 0; bases outside the gene matches: 5. CDR3 size: 15 residues. The CDR3 sequence is CASRPGGSSTDTQYF. In nucleotides, the CDR3 is TGTGCCAGCAGACCAGGGGGCTCGAGCACAGATACGCAGTATTTT.

CDR3 residues: CASSSSGSAGGHQETQYF. The CDR3 coding sequence is TGCGCCAGCAGCTCTTCCGGGTCAGCGGGGGGACATCAAGAGACCCAGTACTTC. This chain joins TRBV5-1 and TRBJ2-5, with 9 positions matching TRBD2. Germline V lookup: CDR1 SGHRS, CDR2 YFSETQ. The CDR3 loop spans 18 amino acids. V was pared by 3 bases and J by 2 bases, with 14 bases of the junction left unmatched.

This clone was seen more than once but under ten times. A much larger clone sits a single nucleotide away, making a read error possible. The sample carries other DNA sequences with the same CDR3. The V gene is TRBV5-1, the J gene TRBJ2-3; possible D gene TRBD1, 6 bases. CDR3 length equals 15 residues. CDR1 and CDR2 (germline): SGHRS, YFSETQ. Trimming removed 0 bases at V and 3 bases at J, with 11 bases between. DNA for the CDR3: TGCGCCAGCAGCTTGGACAGGGCGCGGACAGATACGCAGTATTTT. This codes for CASSLDRARTDTQYF.

This chain links TRBV9 with TRBJ1-6; 7 bases match TRBD1. V shed 6 bases and J 5 bases; nucleotides not matched to a gene: 5. Germline values: CDR1 SGDLS, CDR2 YYNGEE. CDR3 length: 14 residues. The DNA for the CDR3 is TGTGCCAGCAACCCCGGGACAGATAATTCACCCCTCCACTTT. As protein: CASNPGTDNSPLHF.

The rearrangement links TRBV7-6 to TRBJ2-1; 9 positions agree with TRBD2. This CDR3 contains 16 residues. The V and J ends lost 4 bases and 4 bases, in that order; junction bases with no gene match: 8. Germline assignment: CDR1 SGHVS and CDR2 FNYEAQ. The CDR3 sequence: CASSSAASGEYNEQFF. The CDR3 region has the DNA TGTGCCAGCAGCTCCGCTGCTAGCGGGGAATACAATGAGCAGTTCTTC. Drawing the rest from reference TRBV7-6 and TRBJ2-1, the complete variable domain is GAGVSQSPRYKVTKRGQDVALRCDPISGHVSLYWYRQALGQGPEFLTYFNYEAQQDKSGLPNDRFSAERPEGSISTLTIQRTEQRDSAMYRCASSSAASGEYNEQFFGPGTRLTVL.

The rearrangement joins TRBV5-8 to TRBJ2-1; 11 bases line up with TRBD2. Unmatched junction bases numbered 5, after V lost 2 bases and J lost 7 bases. This CDR3 is 15 amino acids long. From germline, CDR1 is SGHTS and CDR2 YDEGEE. DNA for the CDR3: TGTGCCAGCAGCTTCTTGACTAGCGGGGAAAATGAGCAGTTCTTC. This translates into CASSFLTSGENEQFF.

The chain employs TRBV28 and TRBJ2-1; 8 bases agree with TRBD2. The V segment lost 7 bases and the J segment 4 bases; nucleotides outside the gene matches: 3. This CDR3 contains 13 residues. Looked up from germline, CDR1 is MDHEN and CDR2 is SYDVKM. CDR3 loop: CASKRGMYNEQFF. The CDR3 DNA sequence: TGTGCCAGCAAGCGGGGGATGTACAATGAGCAGTTCTTC.

The V call is TRBV2, the J call TRBJ2-3; D might be TRBD1 (6 bases). The ends were cut back, 5 bases at V and 3 bases at J, with 15 bases in the middle. In germline, CDR1 is SNHLY, CDR2 FYNNEI. The CDR3 runs to 15 residues. CDR3 in amino acids: CASSSGVSGTDTQYF. The CDR3 DNA reads TGTGCCAGCAGTTCAGGGGTCTCTGGGACAGATACGCAGTATTTT.

The chain employs TRBV7-2 and TRBJ1-1; D gene uncertain. Per the germline V gene, CDR1 is SGHTA and CDR2 is FQGNSA. Trimming took off 5 bases at V and 5 bases at J, with 12 bases between the two ends. This CDR3 has 13 residues. The DNA for the CDR3 is TGTGCCAGCAGCCCGCGCGGGGAAACTGAAGCTTTCTTT. Its translation is CASSPRGETEAFF.

The table lists this clone with a count of one. The chain uses TRBV11-2 and TRBJ1-1; D is ambiguous. V was shortened by 3 bases and J by 10 bases, with 15 bases between the two germline ends. The CDR3 has 13 amino acids. CDR1 and CDR2 from the germline V gene are SGHAT and FQNNGV. The CDR3 region is CASSLGISPRAFF. For the CDR3, the DNA is TGTGCCAGCAGCTTGGGTATCTCCCCTAGAGCTTTCTTT.

The gene calls are TRBV6-5 and TRBJ2-7; D unclear. Germline CDR1 and CDR2: MNHEY and SVGAGI. CDR3 size: 14 residues. The V end was cut by 4 bases, the J end by 3 bases, with 13 bases between. The CDR3 loop is CASSSGPIGYEQYF. The CDR3 DNA follows: TGTGCCAGCAGTTCAGGCCCGATAGGCTACGAGCAGTACTTC.

In DNA, the CDR3 is TGTGCCAGCCGGCAGCGGACAGGGGTTTTTGCAACTAATGAAAAACTGTTTTTT. Protein product: CASRQRTGVFATNEKLFF. The V call is TRBV2, the J call TRBJ1-4, with TRBD1 matching over 9 bases. Unmatched junction bases numbered 13, after V lost 8 bases and J lost 0 bases. Germline V gene sequence: CDR1 SNHLY, CDR2 FYNNEI. The CDR3 is made up of 18 amino acids.

The chain carries TRBV27 and TRBJ2-3; D is unclear. V was pared by 2 bases and J by 1 base, with 7 bases between. The CDR3 consists of 14 residues. Germline CDR1 is MNHEY and CDR2 is SMNVEV (reference sequence). CDR3 sequence reads: CASSLKARTDTQYF. CDR3 in DNA: TGTGCCAGCAGTTTAAAAGCGCGCACAGATACGCAGTATTTT.

The chain recombines TRBV20-1 with TRBJ1-1, with a weak D call TRBD1 (5 bases). The CDR3 runs to 13 residues. Germline CDR1 is DFQATT and CDR2 is SNEGSKA (reference sequence). Trimming shortened V by 3 bases and J by 2 bases, and 10 bases separated the two germline ends. The chain's CDR3 is CSASWGLNTEAFF. The CDR3 coding sequence is TGCAGTGCTAGTTGGGGACTCAACACTGAAGCTTTCTTT.

The chain recombines TRBV24-1 with TRBJ1-2, with D uncertain. There are 14 residues in the CDR3. Trimming took 5 bases from V and 0 from J, leaving 9 bases between them. CDR1 is KGHDR and CDR2 is SFDVKD in the germline V gene. CDR3: CATSGRQTNYGYTF. DNA of the CDR3: TGTGCCACCAGTGGGAGGCAAACTAACTATGGCTACACCTTC.

The chain combines TRBV5-1 with TRBJ1-5, with 8 bases identical to TRBD1. The CDR3 runs to 15 residues. The germline gives CDR1 SGHRS, CDR2 YFSETQ. J was trimmed by 8 bases and V by 0 bases; bases with no gene match: 7. CDR3 loop: CASSLDGQGGEPQHF. The DNA for the CDR3 is TGCGCCAGCAGCTTGGACGGACAGGGCGGGGAGCCCCAGCATTTT.

This chain connects TRBV14 to TRBJ2-5, with TRBD2 identical over 14 bases. CDR1 and CDR2 from the germline V gene are SGHDN and FVKESK. The CDR3 runs 15 residues. With 4 bases clipped from V and 4 bases from J, the junction kept 2 bases outside the gene matches. The CDR3 sequence: CASSLGLAGGETQYF. The DNA for the CDR3 is TGTGCCAGCAGCCTCGGACTAGCGGGGGGAGAGACCCAGTACTTC.

The J gene is TRBJ1-6, the V gene TRBV11-1; TRBD1 is a possible D gene (5 bases). Trimming left V 6 bases short and J 6 bases short, with 18 bases between. CDR3 length: 16 residues. The V gene's germline CDR1 is SGHAT and CDR2 FQDESV (reference sequence). CDR3 in amino acids: CASRQKRTHSNSPLHF. In DNA, the CDR3 is TGTGCCAGCAGACAAAAACGGACACACAGTAATTCACCCCTCCACTTT.

The chain uses TRBV12-3 or TRBV12-4 and TRBJ1-3; no definite D call. The CDR3 contains 12 residues. The V gene lost 4 bases and the J gene lost 4 bases, with 5 bases spanning the gap. CDR3: CASSSFGNTIYF. DNA for the CDR3: TGTGCCAGCAGTTCATTCGGAAACACCATATATTTT.

This clone was found once. The V and J genes are TRBV29-1 and TRBJ2-5; TRBD2 aligns across 9 bases. Germline loops: CDR1 SQVTM, CDR2 ANQGSEA. Germline trimming cut 8 bases from V and 2 bases from J; bases unmatched to any gene: 9. The CDR3 has 14 amino acids. This chain's CDR3 is CSSKLAGLQETQYF. CDR3 DNA sequence: TGCAGCTCCAAGCTAGCGGGGTTACAAGAGACCCAGTACTTC.

This chain uses TRBV5-1 with TRBJ1-2, with unresolved D. The CDR3 is 11 residues long. Per the germline V gene, CDR1 is SGHRS and CDR2 is YFSETQ. V was trimmed by 3 bases and J by 8 bases, leaving 8 bases between them. Here the CDR3 reads CASSSPGGYTF. For the CDR3, the DNA is TGCGCCAGCAGCTCCCCCGGGGGCTACACCTTC.

The chain is built from TRBV25-1 and TRBJ2-7, with 7 bases aligning to TRBD1. This CDR3 is built from 13 residues. Germline CDR1 MGHDK, CDR2 SYGVNS. The V and J ends lost 5 bases and 1 base, in that order; junction bases with no gene match: 2. The CDR3 loop reads CASSRTGSYEQYF. In nucleotides, the CDR3 is TGTGCCAGCAGTCGGACAGGTTCCTACGAGCAGTACTTC.